This T cell receptor beta chain was recorded in a study of blood T cell repertoires in COVID-19. Across the study: T cells, B-cell-depleted T cells, or PBMCs provided the cDNA or gDNA that served as material.

Original processing methods: How many nucleated cells were present was estimated from reference gene primer amplification. Repertoires were generated with immunoSEQ multiplex PCR, while TCRdb's copy carries only in-frame clones and drops some. Clone size and the V and J calls come from that table; the DNA yielded D and trimming. The sample lists over 200,000 clones, 70% to 90% occurring once. Individuals drawn from under 30 US areas were about 18 to 89 years old. Trimming removed 8 bases from V and 5 bases from J; junction bases left unmatched: 8. The CDR3 runs to 13 residues. Germline V gene data show CDR1 as SNHLY and CDR2 as FYNNEI.

The rearrangement uses TRBV2 and TRBJ1-2; 7 positions match TRBD1. The source material was PBMCs or T cells enriched from blood (not recorded which). This TCR derives from a young man who had recovered from COVID-19. The CDR3 sequence is CASVEGAGYGYTF. The CDR3 region has the DNA TGTGCCAGCGTTGAGGGGGCTGGGTATGGCTACACCTTC.